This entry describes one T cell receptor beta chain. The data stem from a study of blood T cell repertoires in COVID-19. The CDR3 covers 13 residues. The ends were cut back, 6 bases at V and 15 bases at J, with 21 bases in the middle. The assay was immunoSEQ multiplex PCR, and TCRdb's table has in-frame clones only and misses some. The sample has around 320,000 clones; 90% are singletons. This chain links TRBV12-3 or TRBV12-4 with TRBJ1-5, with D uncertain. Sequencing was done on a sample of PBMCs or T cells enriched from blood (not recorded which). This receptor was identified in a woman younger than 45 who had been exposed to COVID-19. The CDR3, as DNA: TGTGCCAGCAGCCCCCCCTTGCGCCAAGATCGGCATTTT. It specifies CASSPPLRQDRHF.